This T cell receptor beta chain is from a study of early T cells in non-severe SARS-CoV-2 infection. Study information: Bulk RNA isolated from unsorted whole blood underwent sequencing; chains were not paired.

Study-level points and caveats: There was a bias toward anti-spike CD8 responses in VDJdb matching, which missed private and CD4 specificities.

Attachment of unique molecular identifiers was made to individual cDNA molecules. TCRdb reanalysed the 5' RACE reads using MiXCR and keeps one entry per CDR3 protein. The data contain around 66,000 distinct CDR3 sequences, less than 15% of them singletons. This CDR3 is built from 15 residues. V was pared by 3 bases and J by 3 bases, with 5 bases of the junction left unmatched. Germline lookup yields CDR1 SGHRS and CDR2 YFSETQ. This clonotype was detected a few times. Its antigen is not identified. This TCR came from an adult who was a healthcare worker with PCR-confirmed SARS-CoV-2 infection or an uninfected control (not recorded which). The sequencing input was whole blood. This chain uses TRBV5-1 with TRBJ2-3; 9 bases are a match to TRBD1. Here the CDR3 DNA reads TGCGCCAGCAGCTCCGGGACAGGGTTTACAGATACGCAGTATTTT. It codes for CASSSGTGFTDTQYF. The full variable domain, rest sourced from reference TRBV5-1 and TRBJ2-3, is KAGVTQTPRYLIKTRGQQVTLSCSPISGHRSVSWYQQTPGQGLQFLFEYFSETQRNKGNFPGRFSGRQFSNSRSEMNVSTLELGDSALYLCASSSGTGFTDTQYFGPGTRLTVL.